The 28 T cell receptor beta chains reported below all come from one sample, sequenced in a study of cytomegalovirus exposure and HLA in healthy donors. Libraries were prepared by immunoSEQ multiplex PCR; TCRdb keeps only in-frame clonotypes and omits some of them. The sample lists 120,000 or so clones; 80% to 90% were seen once. The sample comprised PBMCs. The receptors were sampled from a woman aged 18-29 years in good health and CMV-seronegative.

The chain uses TRBV15 and TRBJ2-1; perhaps TRBD2 as D (5 bases). This CDR3 is 14 amino acids long. Germline loops: CDR1 LNHNV, CDR2 YYDKDF (reference sequence). V was clipped by 0 bases and J by 9 bases, with 12 bases between them. The CDR3 sequence is CATSRDRFGGEQFF. The CDR3 nucleotides are TGTGCCACCAGCAGAGATCGATTCGGAGGTGAGCAGTTCTTC.

The rearrangement joins TRBV6-5 to TRBJ1-1, with a weak D call TRBD1 (5 bases). The CDR3 spans 13 residues. Germline lookup yields CDR1 MNHEY and CDR2 SVGAGI. V lost 7 bases and J 6 bases, leaving 15 bases between the germline ends. CDR3 in amino acids: CASTPQGSAEAFF. The CDR3 nucleotides are TGTGCCAGCACTCCGCAGGGTTCTGCTGAAGCTTTCTTT.

The genes are TRBV9 and TRBJ1-1, with 12 bases fitting TRBD1. V lost 3 bases, J lost 2 bases, and 8 bases stayed unmatched. Per germline, CDR1 SGDLS and CDR2 YYNGEE. There are 17 residues in the CDR3. The CDR3 DNA reads TGTGCCAGCAGCGACCGGGACAGGGGGCCTGGAAACACTGAAGCTTTCTTT. Translated, it gives CASSDRDRGPGNTEAFF.

V is TRBV29-1 and J is TRBJ1-3; D is uncertain. V gave up 7 bases and J gave up 8 bases, with 15 bases separating them. Germline CDR1 and CDR2: SQVTM and ANQGSEA. The CDR3 is 12 residues long. CDR3 in DNA: TGCAGCGCCCAGGTCACTCAGGACACCATATATTTT. Translated, it gives CSAQVTQDTIYF.

The chain uses TRBV6-1 and TRBJ2-7, with 8 bases matching TRBD2. After removal of 7 bases from V and 2 bases from J, the junction contained 7 bases not matched to a gene. The CDR3 runs 14 residues. In germline, CDR1 is MNHNS, CDR2 SASEGT. In DNA form, the CDR3 reads TGTGCCAGCACACCGGGGGGGCCCCCCTACGAGCAGTACGTC. Residues: CASTPGGPPYEQYV.

Comments on this clone: Other nucleotide sequences in the sample specify the same CDR3. The chain has TRBV5-1 and TRBJ1-1; D remains unclear. The V and J ends lost 0 bases and 4 bases respectively, with 10 bases between them. Germline V gene lookup returns CDR1 SGHRS and CDR2 YFSETQ. This CDR3 comprises 14 residues. The CDR3, as DNA: TGCGCCAGCAGCTTGGGAGCGGGTGGCACTGAAGCTTTCTTT. The encoded protein is CASSLGAGGTEAFF.

The gene calls are TRBV19 and TRBJ1-1; D remains unclear. This CDR3 has 15 residues. V was clipped by 1 base and J by 0 bases, with 9 bases between them. From germline, CDR1 is LNHDA and CDR2 SQIVND (reference sequence). The CDR3 loop is CASSIGGRVNTEAFF. The CDR3 DNA reads as TGTGCCAGTAGTATAGGAGGCCGGGTGAACACTGAAGCTTTCTTT.

The chain links TRBV20-1 to TRBJ2-7; D call uncertain. Trimming removed 3 bases at V and 3 bases at J, with 6 bases between. In germline, CDR1 is DFQATT, CDR2 SNEGSKA (reference sequence). The CDR3 is made up of 11 amino acids. The CDR3 region is CSASLVYEQYF. The CDR3 DNA reads TGCAGTGCTAGCCTAGTCTACGAGCAGTACTTC.

The chain combines TRBV6-5 with TRBJ1-2; 8 bases fit TRBD1. The CDR3 extends over 15 amino acids. The V and J ends lost 4 bases and 5 bases, in that order; junction bases with no gene match: 9. The germline CDR1 and CDR2 sequences are MNHEY and SVGAGI. CDR3 nucleotides: TGTGCCAGCAGTTGGACAGGGCCGGAGTTTTATGGCTACACCTTC. Its protein is CASSWTGPEFYGYTF.

This chain links TRBV20-1 with TRBJ1-1; TRBD1 agrees at 9 bases. The CDR3 length is 11 residues. The J segment lost 7 bases and the V segment lost 5 bases, leaving 2 bases of the junction unmatched. CDR1 is DFQATT, CDR2 SNEGSKA, per germline (reference sequence). CDR3 bases: TGCAGTGCTTACAGGGGGCTTGAAGCTTTCTTT. The encoded protein is CSAYRGLEAFF.

J is TRBJ2-1 and V is TRBV29-1; D possibly corresponds to TRBD2 (5 bases). V dropped 4 bases and J dropped 8 bases, with 21 bases sitting between them. Germline CDR1 SQVTM, CDR2 ANQGSEA. The CDR3 contains 15 residues. CDR3 nucleotides: TGCAGCGTTGCCCCAAAGAGGCTAGCCGGTGATGAGCAGTTCTTC. It specifies CSVAPKRLAGDEQFF.

A single count supports this clone. This chain uses TRBV5-1 with TRBJ2-6; the D gene is possibly TRBD2 (6 bases). Germline lookup yields CDR1 SGHRS and CDR2 YFSETQ. This CDR3 has 16 residues. Trimming pared 3 bases from V and 1 base from J, leaving 11 bases between. The CDR3 sequence is CASSWTGRSGANVLTF. The CDR3 DNA reads as TGCGCCAGCAGCTGGACCGGGAGATCTGGGGCCAACGTCCTGACTTTC.

This chain uses TRBV5-8 with TRBJ2-1, with TRBD1 as a possible D gene (5 bases). The CDR3 sequence is 13 residues long. Germline V gene lookup returns CDR1 SGHTS and CDR2 YDEGEE. V lost 0 bases, J lost 9 bases, and 10 bases lay in between. The CDR3 coding sequence is TGTGCCAGCAGCTTGGACAGGCGCGGTGAGCAGTTCTTC. This translates into CASSLDRRGEQFF.

The J gene is TRBJ2-1, the V gene TRBV9, with 11 bases fitting TRBD2. The CDR3 is 16 residues long. After removal of 4 bases from V and 6 bases from J, the junction contained 9 bases not matched to a gene. Germline V gene lookup returns CDR1 SGDLS and CDR2 YYNGEE. The CDR3 region is CASSSHSGGDANEQFF. DNA for the CDR3: TGTGCCAGCAGCTCCCATAGCGGGGGGGATGCCAATGAGCAGTTCTTC.

This clone occurred once. The CDR3 DNA sequence: TGTGCCAGCAGCTTTATAGGTGGGACATCCAATGAGCAGTTCTTC. Its protein product is CASSFIGGTSNEQFF. The chain couples TRBV7-8 to TRBJ2-1; a possible D gene is TRBD1 (6 bases). V was clipped by 3 bases and J by 6 bases, with 15 bases between them. Germline V gene sequence: CDR1 SGHVS, CDR2 FQNEAQ. The CDR3 has 15 amino acids. The whole variable domain, remainder taken from reference TRBV7-8 and TRBJ2-1, is GAGVSQSPRYKVAKRGQDVALRCDPISGHVSLFWYQQALGQGPEFLTYFQNEAQLDKSGLPSDRFFAERPEGSVSTLKIQRTQQEDSAVYLCASSFIGGTSNEQFFGPGTRLTVL.

This clone was recorded a few times. The chain joins TRBV30 to TRBJ1-2, with D tentatively TRBD1 (6 bases). The V end lost 3 bases, the J end lost 6 bases, and 23 bases lay between the germline ends. CDR1 and CDR2 (germline): GTSNPN, SVGIG (reference sequence). CDR3 length: 16 residues. DNA for the CDR3: TGTGCCTGGAGGTTGACAGGTCAAAGTGGGGCGAATGGCTACACCTTC. This gives the protein CAWRLTGQSGANGYTF.

The chain has TRBV30 and TRBJ1-3; D might be TRBD1 (6 bases). Germline V lookup: CDR1 GTSNPN, CDR2 SVGIG (reference sequence). The CDR3 has 13 amino acids. Trimming pared 4 bases from V and 4 bases from J, leaving 11 bases between. For the CDR3, the DNA is TGTGCCTGGATAGGACAGCTGGGAAACACCATATATTTT. Amino acid sequence: CAWIGQLGNTIYF. Complete variable domain (other parts from reference TRBV30 and TRBJ1-3): SQTIHQWPATLVQPVGSPLSLECTVEGTSNPNLYWYRQAAGRGLQLLFYSVGIGQISSEVPQNLSASRPQDRQFILSSKKLLLSDSGFYLCAWIGQLGNTIYFGEGSWLTVV.

V gene TRBV5-1 combines with J gene TRBJ2-1, with TRBD2 matching over 7 bases. V lost 6 bases, J lost 3 bases, and 9 bases stayed unmatched. Germline V CDR1 and CDR2: SGHRS, YFSETQ. CDR3 length: 15 amino acids. CDR3 DNA sequence: TGCGCCAGCACGGAAGCGGGGATAGACTACAATGAGCAGTTCTTC. It specifies CASTEAGIDYNEQFF.

The chain employs TRBV4-3 and TRBJ2-3; D possibly corresponds to TRBD2 (5 bases). The V gene lost 3 bases and the J gene lost 2 bases, with 12 bases spanning the gap. The CDR3 covers 15 residues. The germline V gene has CDR1 LGHNA and CDR2 YSLEER. The CDR3 region is CASSQDMDFTDTQYF. In nucleotides, the CDR3 is TGCGCCAGCAGCCAGGATATGGACTTCACAGATACGCAGTATTTT.

The table lists this clone with a count of one. The J gene is TRBJ2-6, the V gene TRBV30; D gene ambiguous. Germline-derived CDR1 and CDR2 are GTSNPN and SVGIG (reference sequence). V gave up 4 bases and J gave up 0 bases, with 16 bases separating them. The CDR3 has 17 residues. The CDR3 nucleotides are TGTGCCTGGAACTATGGCAGTACTTTCTCTGGGGCCAACGTCCTGACTTTC. It translates to CAWNYGSTFSGANVLTF.

CDR3 sequence reads: CASSLVIHSGREGHYEQYF. The CDR3 DNA follows: TGTGCCAGCAGCTTGGTCATACATTCAGGGCGGGAGGGCCACTACGAGCAGTACTTC. The chain joins TRBV5-4 to TRBJ2-7; 9 nucleotides agree with TRBD2. This CDR3 has 19 residues. V trimming: 0 bases; J trimming: 3 bases; junction bases outside the gene matches: 16. Looked up from germline, CDR1 is SGHNT and CDR2 is YYREEE (reference sequence).

The V gene is TRBV19, the J gene TRBJ2-2; maybe TRBD2 (5 bases). V lost 7 bases, J lost 7 bases, and 10 bases lay in between. The CDR3 extends over 12 amino acids. Germline V gene sequence: CDR1 LNHDA, CDR2 SQIVND (reference sequence). CDR3 sequence: CASKYRGGELFF. The CDR3, as DNA: TGTGCCAGTAAATATCGGGGCGGGGAGCTGTTTTTT. The full variable domain, completed using reference TRBV19 and TRBJ2-2, is DGGITQSPKYLFRKEGQNVTLSCEQNLNHDAMYWYRQDPGQGLRLIYYSQIVNDFQKGDIAEGYSVSREKKESFPLTVTSAQKNPTAFYLCASKYRGGELFFGEGSRLTVL.

This chain joins TRBV11-2 and TRBJ2-7; D gene ambiguous. Germline CDR1 SGHAT, CDR2 FQNNGV. V was shortened by 1 base and J by 0 bases, with 10 bases between the two germline ends. The CDR3 extends over 15 amino acids. The CDR3, as DNA: TGTGCCAGCAGCTTAGGCGCGTCAGGCTCCTACGAGCAGTACTTC. This codes for CASSLGASGSYEQYF. Filled out from reference TRBV11-2 and TRBJ2-7, the complete variable domain reads EAGVAQSPRYKIIEKRQSVAFWCNPISGHATLYWYQQILGQGPKLLIQFQNNGVVDDSQLPKDRFSAERLKGVDSTLKIQPAKLEDSAVYLCASSLGASGSYEQYFGPGTRLTVT.

The chain employs TRBV6-5 and TRBJ2-7; the D gene is possibly TRBD1 (6 bases). V was pared by 6 bases and J by 7 bases, with 19 bases between. Germline V lookup: CDR1 MNHEY, CDR2 SVGAGI. The CDR3 consists of 14 residues. As DNA, the CDR3 is TGTGCCAGCAGCGTACTACCAGGGGTCGAGGAGCAGTACTTC. Encoded protein: CASSVLPGVEEQYF.

This chain links TRBV10-3 with TRBJ1-5, with 7 bases that match TRBD1. V trimming: 0 bases; J trimming: 1 base; junction bases outside the gene matches: 6. Per the germline V gene, CDR1 is ENHRY and CDR2 is SYGVKD. The CDR3 contains 17 residues. The CDR3 spells CAISESLTGLSNQPQHF. In DNA form, the CDR3 reads TGTGCCATCAGTGAGTCACTGACAGGGCTCAGCAATCAGCCCCAGCATTTT.

CDR3 amino acids: CAWGGSGISYEQYF. The CDR3 DNA reads as TGTGCCTGGGGGGGGAGCGGTATCTCCTACGAGCAGTACTTC. The gene calls are TRBV30 and TRBJ2-7; TRBD2 is a possible D gene (6 bases). V gave up 5 bases and J gave up 0 bases, with 14 bases separating them. In germline, CDR1 is GTSNPN, CDR2 SVGIG (reference sequence). This CDR3 has 14 residues.

The chain employs TRBV11-2 and TRBJ2-1, with TRBD2 matching 10 bases. The CDR3 is 15 residues long. The germline gives CDR1 SGHAT, CDR2 FQNNGV. J was trimmed by 9 bases and V by 3 bases; bases with no gene match: 8. In DNA, the CDR3 is TGTGCCAGCAGCTTTTTCCTAGCGGGAGAGGTTGAGCAGTTCTTC. This gives the protein CASSFFLAGEVEQFF. Complete variable domain (other parts from reference TRBV11-2 and TRBJ2-1): EAGVAQSPRYKIIEKRQSVAFWCNPISGHATLYWYQQILGQGPKLLIQFQNNGVVDDSQLPKDRFSAERLKGVDSTLKIQPAKLEDSAVYLCASSFFLAGEVEQFFGPGTRLTVL.

This clone has just a few counts. V is TRBV19 and J is TRBJ2-1; tentatively, D is TRBD1 (5 bases). This CDR3 comprises 12 residues. Germline V gene lookup returns CDR1 LNHDA and CDR2 SQIVND (reference sequence). V lost 4 bases, J lost 8 bases, and 9 bases lay in between. CDR3 coding DNA: TGTGCCAGTAGTAGCAGGGCCCATGAGCAGTTCTTC. Translating it yields CASSSRAHEQFF.